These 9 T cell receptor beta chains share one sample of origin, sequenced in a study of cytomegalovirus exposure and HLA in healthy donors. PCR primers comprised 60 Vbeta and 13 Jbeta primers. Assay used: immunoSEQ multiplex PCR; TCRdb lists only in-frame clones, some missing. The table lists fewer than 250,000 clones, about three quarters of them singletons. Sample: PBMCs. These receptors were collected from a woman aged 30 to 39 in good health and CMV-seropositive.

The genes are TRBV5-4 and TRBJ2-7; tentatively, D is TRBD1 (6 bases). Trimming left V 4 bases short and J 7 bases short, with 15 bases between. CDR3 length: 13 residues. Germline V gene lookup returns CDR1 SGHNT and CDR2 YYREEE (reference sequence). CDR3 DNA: TGTGCCAGCAGCGACGACAGGCGCCTAGAGCAGTACTTC. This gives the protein CASSDDRRLEQYF.

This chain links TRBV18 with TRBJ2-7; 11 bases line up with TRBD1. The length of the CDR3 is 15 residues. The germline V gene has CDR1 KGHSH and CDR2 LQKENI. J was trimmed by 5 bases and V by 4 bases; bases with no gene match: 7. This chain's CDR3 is CASSLGTGGFDEQYF. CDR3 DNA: TGTGCCAGCTCACTGGGGACAGGGGGTTTCGACGAGCAGTACTTC.

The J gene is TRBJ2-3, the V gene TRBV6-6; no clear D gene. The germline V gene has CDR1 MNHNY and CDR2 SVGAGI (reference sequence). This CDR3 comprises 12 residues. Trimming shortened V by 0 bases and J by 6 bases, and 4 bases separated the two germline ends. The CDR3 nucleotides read TGTGCCAGCAGTTACTCGCGGGATACGCAGTATTTT. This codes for CASSYSRDTQYF.

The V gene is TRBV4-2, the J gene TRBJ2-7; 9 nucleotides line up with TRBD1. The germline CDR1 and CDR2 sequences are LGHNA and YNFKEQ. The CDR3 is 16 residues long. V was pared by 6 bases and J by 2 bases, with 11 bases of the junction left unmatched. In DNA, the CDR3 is TGTGCCAGCAGTCCGCCCGGGACAGGGAAGACCTACGAGCAGTACTTC. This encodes CASSPPGTGKTYEQYF.

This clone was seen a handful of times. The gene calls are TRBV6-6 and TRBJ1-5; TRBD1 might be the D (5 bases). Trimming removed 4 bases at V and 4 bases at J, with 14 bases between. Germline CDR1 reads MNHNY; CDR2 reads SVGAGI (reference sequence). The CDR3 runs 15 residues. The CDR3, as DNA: TGTGCCAGCAGTTTCCTCCGGGACTTAAATCAGCCCCAGCATTTT. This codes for CASSFLRDLNQPQHF.

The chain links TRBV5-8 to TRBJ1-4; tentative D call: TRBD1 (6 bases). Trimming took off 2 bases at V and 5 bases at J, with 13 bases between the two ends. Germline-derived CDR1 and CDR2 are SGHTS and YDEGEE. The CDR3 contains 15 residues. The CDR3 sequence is CASSFSGQLNEKLFF. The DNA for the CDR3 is TGTGCCAGCAGCTTTTCTGGACAGCTAAATGAAAAACTGTTTTTT.

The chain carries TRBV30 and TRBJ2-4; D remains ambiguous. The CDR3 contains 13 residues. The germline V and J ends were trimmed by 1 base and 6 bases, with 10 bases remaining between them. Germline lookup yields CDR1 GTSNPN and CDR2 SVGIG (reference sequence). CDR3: CAWSGSGVNIQYF. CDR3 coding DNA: TGTGCCTGGAGTGGGTCCGGAGTAAACATTCAGTACTTC.

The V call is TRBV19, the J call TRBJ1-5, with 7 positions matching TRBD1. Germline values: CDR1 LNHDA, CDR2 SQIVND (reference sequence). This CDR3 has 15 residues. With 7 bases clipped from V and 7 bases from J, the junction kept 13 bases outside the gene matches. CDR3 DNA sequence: TGTGCCAGTACCCAGTGGGGACAGAGCAGACAGCCCCAGCATTTT. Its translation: CASTQWGQSRQPQHF.

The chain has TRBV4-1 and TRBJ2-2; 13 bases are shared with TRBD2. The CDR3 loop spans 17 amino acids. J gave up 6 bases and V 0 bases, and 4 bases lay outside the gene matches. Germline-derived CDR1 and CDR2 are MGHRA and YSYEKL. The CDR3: CASSQDRTSGGAGELFF. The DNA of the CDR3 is TGCGCCAGCAGCCAAGACCGGACTAGCGGGGGAGCCGGGGAGCTGTTTTTT.